Listed here are 32 T cell receptor beta chains from one sample, sequenced in a study of blood T cell repertoires in COVID-19. Data came from immunoSEQ multiplex PCR; TCRdb stores just in-frame clones and leaves some out. The sample consists of a few hundred thousand clones, more than 75% of them appearing once. Input material: PBMCs or T cells enriched from blood (not recorded which). The receptors here all came from a woman younger than 30 who had recovered from COVID-19.

In nucleotides, the CDR3 is TGTGCCAGCAGTTACACAGACAGCTACGAGCAGTACTTC. This translates into CASSYTDSYEQYF. The gene calls are TRBV6-5 and TRBJ2-7; D is perhaps TRBD1 (5 bases). Germline V gene lookup returns CDR1 MNHEY and CDR2 SVGAGI. The V end was cut by 2 bases, the J end by 3 bases, with 8 bases between. This CDR3 is built from 13 residues.

The rearrangement uses TRBV11-3 and TRBJ1-6, with D maybe TRBD1 (5 bases). The germline V and J ends were trimmed by 0 bases and 9 bases, with 12 bases remaining between them. Germline V gives CDR1 SGHNT, CDR2 YENEEA. The CDR3 is made up of 15 amino acids. CDR3 region: CASSLDGQATSPLHF. Written as DNA, the CDR3 is TGTGCCAGCAGCTTAGATGGACAAGCCACTTCACCCCTCCACTTT.

J is TRBJ2-7 and V is TRBV19, with D tentatively TRBD2 (5 bases). Deletions cut 7 bases from V and 2 bases from J, with 6 bases between. The length of the CDR3 is 11 residues. Germline lookup yields CDR1 LNHDA and CDR2 SQIVND (reference sequence). The CDR3 DNA follows: TGTGCCAGTACCGGGGCCTACGAGCAGTACTTC. Amino acid sequence: CASTGAYEQYF.

The DNA of the CDR3 is TGTGCCTGGTCGAGGGAGGGGTCCAATGAGCAGTTCTTC. This encodes CAWSREGSNEQFF. The chain carries TRBV30 and TRBJ2-1; 7 positions agree with TRBD2. The CDR3 is made up of 13 amino acids. Germline CDR1 GTSNPN, CDR2 SVGIG (reference sequence). V was clipped by 5 bases and J by 6 bases; unmatched bases: 7.

V gene TRBV20-1 combines with J gene TRBJ2-3; TRBD1 is a possible D gene (6 bases). Germline CDR1 reads DFQATT; CDR2 reads SNEGSKA (reference sequence). The CDR3 has 14 amino acids. V was shortened by 3 bases and J by 5 bases, with 15 bases between the two germline ends. CDR3 residues: CSASGRGSGDTQYF. The DNA for the CDR3 is TGCAGTGCTAGTGGAAGGGGGTCGGGAGATACGCAGTATTTT.

As DNA, the CDR3 is TGTGCCAGCTCACCCCCGGTAACCGGGGAGCTGTTTTTT. As protein: CASSPPVTGELFF. The V and J genes are TRBV18 and TRBJ2-2, with D uncertain. CDR1 KGHSH and CDR2 LQKENI come from the germline V gene. The V and J ends lost 3 bases and 5 bases respectively, with 7 bases between them. The CDR3 covers 13 residues.

In this sample, this clone turned up once. The V gene is TRBV10-2, the J gene TRBJ1-2, with 8 bases fitting TRBD1. This CDR3 comprises 15 residues. Germline CDR1 and CDR2: WSHSY and SAAADI. V dropped 4 bases and J dropped 2; count of bases not matched to a gene: 6. CDR3 sequence: CASSVDGQGNYGYTF. The CDR3 DNA follows: TGCGCCAGCAGTGTCGACGGACAGGGAAACTATGGCTACACCTTC.

V usage is TRBV4-1 and J usage is TRBJ1-1, with a possible D match to TRBD1 (6 bases). Between the trimmed V and J ends, which lost 4 bases and 3 bases, there was a span of 9 bases. This CDR3 region has 13 residues. Germline CDR1 MGHRA, CDR2 YSYEKL. The CDR3 here is CASSPGVYTEAFF. The CDR3 DNA is TGCGCCAGCAGCCCAGGGGTTTACACTGAAGCTTTCTTT.

This chain uses TRBV6-5 with TRBJ1-2; D uncertain. V lost 6 bases to trimming and J lost 8 bases, with 19 bases between them. CDR3 size: 14 residues. The germline V gene encodes CDR1 MNHEY and CDR2 SVGAGI. Here the CDR3 reads CASRRGPIDKGYTF. In DNA form, the CDR3 reads TGTGCCAGCAGACGAGGGCCCATAGATAAGGGCTACACCTTC.

The rearrangement joins TRBV11-2 to TRBJ1-1; D may be TRBD1 (5 bases). Trimming removed 5 bases at V and 1 base at J, with 8 bases between. Germline CDR1 and CDR2: SGHAT and FQNNGV. This CDR3 has 13 residues. DNA for the CDR3: TGTGCCAGCAGCGTAACAGGGAACACTGAAGCTTTCTTT. Translation: CASSVTGNTEAFF.

The chain uses TRBV5-1 and TRBJ2-3; D remains unclear. The V end was cut by 0 bases, the J end by 3 bases, with 8 bases between. CDR1 SGHRS and CDR2 YFSETQ come from the germline V gene. The CDR3 contains 14 residues. The CDR3 coding sequence is TGCGCCAGCAGCTTGGCCGTCAGTACAGATACGCAGTATTTT. It encodes CASSLAVSTDTQYF.

The gene calls are TRBV2 and TRBJ2-2; perhaps TRBD1 as D (6 bases). Germline V gene sequence: CDR1 SNHLY, CDR2 FYNNEI. Trimming took off 7 bases at V and 2 bases at J, with 14 bases between the two ends. This CDR3 is 15 amino acids long. The CDR3 spells CASKAGTTNTGELFF. In DNA form, the CDR3 reads TGTGCCAGCAAGGCCGGGACAACTAACACCGGGGAGCTGTTTTTT.

This rearrangement joins TRBV7-2 to TRBJ1-5; no clear D gene. V was clipped by 4 bases and J by 4 bases, with 8 bases between them. This CDR3 comprises 13 residues. Germline values: CDR1 SGHTA, CDR2 FQGNSA. CDR3 protein: CASSYTGNQPQHF. CDR3 DNA sequence: TGTGCCAGCAGCTATACGGGTAATCAGCCCCAGCATTTT.

This clone was observed a single time. This chain connects TRBV9 to TRBJ1-2; no firm D call. V was pared by 0 bases and J by 8 bases, with 11 bases between. The germline CDR1 and CDR2 sequences are SGDLS and YYNGEE. CDR3 size: 13 residues. This CDR3 reads CASSVAPDWGYTF. CDR3 sequence (DNA): TGTGCCAGCAGCGTAGCCCCAGATTGGGGCTACACCTTC.

This rearrangement joins TRBV5-6 to TRBJ1-4, with TRBD1 identical over 10 bases. CDR3 length: 14 amino acids. The ends lost 4 bases at V and 8 bases at J; junction bases unmatched: 5. Looked up from germline, CDR1 is SGHDT and CDR2 is YYEEEE. The CDR3 here is CASSPWDRGEKLFF. CDR3 coding DNA: TGTGCCAGCAGCCCCTGGGACAGGGGAGAAAAACTGTTTTTT.

CDR3 protein: CASSQDGQSYEQYF. CDR3 in DNA: TGCGCCAGCAGCCAAGATGGCCAATCCTACGAGCAGTACTTC. The chain uses TRBV4-3 and TRBJ2-7; D is uncertain. The CDR3 runs to 14 residues. Germline V gene lookup returns CDR1 LGHNA and CDR2 YSLEER. Trimming removed 0 bases from V and 1 base from J, with 7 bases in between.

The chain links TRBV9 to TRBJ1-2, with 7 nucleotides matching TRBD1. Per germline, CDR1 SGDLS and CDR2 YYNGEE. Trimming took 0 bases from V and 7 from J; bases not matched to a gene: 9. The CDR3 length is 15 residues. The chain's CDR3 is CASSVAGDRAAGYTF. CDR3 nucleotides: TGTGCCAGCAGCGTAGCGGGAGACAGGGCTGCTGGCTACACCTTC.

The chain employs TRBV6-1 and TRBJ2-4; D possibly corresponds to TRBD2 (6 bases). Trimming took off 1 base at V and 0 bases at J, with 19 bases between the two ends. Germline CDR1 is MNHNS and CDR2 is SASEGT. The CDR3 is made up of 19 amino acids. The CDR3 nucleotides read TGTGCCAGCAGTGAAGAGGGTGGGCGACGGGGACTAGCCAAAAACATTCAGTACTTC. It is translated as CASSEEGGRRGLAKNIQYF.

J is TRBJ2-7 and V is TRBV20-1; 7 bases are shared with TRBD1. The CDR3 is 11 residues long. Trimming removed 5 bases from V and 7 bases from J; junction bases left unmatched: 5. Germline CDR1 and CDR2: DFQATT and SNEGSKA (reference sequence). The CDR3 sequence is CSAQDRKEQYF. CDR3 nucleotides: TGCAGTGCTCAGGACAGGAAAGAGCAGTACTTC.

CDR3 sequence (DNA): TGCGCCAGCAGCCCCCGTCTAAACACTGAAGCTTTCTTT. Translated: CASSPRLNTEAFF. This chain uses TRBV5-1 with TRBJ1-1; no definite D call. With 4 bases removed from V and 2 bases from J, the gap between germline ends came to 9 bases. Germline CDR1 and CDR2: SGHRS and YFSETQ. The CDR3 has 13 residues.

The V call is TRBV7-3, the J call TRBJ2-2; D may be TRBD1 (6 bases). V shed 5 bases and J shed 1 base, with 14 bases lying between them. This CDR3 has 16 residues. The germline CDR1 and CDR2 sequences are SGHTA and FQGTGA. The CDR3 spells CASSRRPGQNTGELFF. CDR3 nucleotides: TGTGCCAGCAGCCGCAGACCGGGACAGAACACCGGGGAGCTGTTTTTT. The whole variable domain, remainder taken from reference TRBV7-3 and TRBJ2-2, is GAGVSQTPSNKVTEKGKYVELRCDPISGHTALYWYRQSLGQGPEFLIYFQGTGAADDSGLPNDRFFAVRPEGSVSTLKIQRTERGDSAVYLCASSRRPGQNTGELFFGEGSRLTVL.

The chain uses TRBV9 and TRBJ1-1, with a tentative D call TRBD1 (5 bases). The ends were cut back, 0 bases at V and 4 bases at J, with 13 bases in the middle. CDR3 length: 15 amino acids. Germline CDR1 and CDR2: SGDLS and YYNGEE. The CDR3 is CASSVEPGVRTEAFF. The CDR3 DNA reads as TGTGCCAGCAGCGTAGAGCCGGGGGTGCGCACTGAAGCTTTCTTT.

In this sample, this clone turned up a few times. The chain carries TRBV12-5 and TRBJ2-1; 9 positions match TRBD1. The CDR3 is 14 residues long. Looked up from germline, CDR1 is LGHNT and CDR2 is FRNRAP. The junction had 6 bases not matched to a gene; V was cut back by 4 bases and J by 8 bases. The CDR3 coding sequence is TGTGCTAGTGGTTCGGGACAGGGAATCTATGAGCAGTTCTTC. This codes for CASGSGQGIYEQFF.

The chain couples TRBV10-1 to TRBJ2-3, with D hard to call. The germline V gene encodes CDR1 WNHNN and CDR2 SYGVQD (reference sequence). Trimming pared 2 bases from V and 9 bases from J, leaving 9 bases between. The CDR3 has 12 residues. The CDR3: CASSEEQKTQYF. The CDR3 DNA follows: TGCGCCAGCAGTGAGGAACAGAAGACGCAGTATTTT.

V is TRBV2 and J is TRBJ1-1; perhaps TRBD1 as D (5 bases). The CDR3 is 12 amino acids. Germline values: CDR1 SNHLY, CDR2 FYNNEI. CDR3 sequence: CADGRGNTEAFF. The DNA for the CDR3 is TGTGCAGACGGGAGGGGGAACACTGAAGCTTTCTTT.

This chain uses TRBV7-2 with TRBJ1-6; 7 bases match TRBD1. The V gene's germline CDR1 is SGHTA and CDR2 FQGNSA. The CDR3 is 15 residues long. The V segment lost 5 bases and the J segment 8 bases; nucleotides outside the gene matches: 9. CDR3 residues: CASSPTTGWDSPLHF. CDR3 DNA sequence: TGTGCCAGCAGCCCAACGACAGGGTGGGATTCACCCCTCCACTTT.

The gene calls are TRBV4-3 and TRBJ1-2; D is possibly TRBD1 (6 bases). Trimming cost V 1 base and J 4 bases, with 13 bases left between them. The CDR3 loop spans 15 amino acids. The germline CDR1 and CDR2 sequences are LGHNA and YSLEER. The CDR3 loop is CASSQVSGVGYGYTF. For the CDR3, the DNA is TGCGCCAGCAGCCAAGTTTCAGGGGTCGGCTATGGCTACACCTTC.

The chain couples TRBV2 to TRBJ1-5, with D possibly matching TRBD1 (6 bases). Trimming took off 5 bases at V and 5 bases at J, with 10 bases between the two ends. Germline-derived CDR1 and CDR2 are SNHLY and FYNNEI. The CDR3 is made up of 13 amino acids. DNA of the CDR3: TGTGCCAGCAGTAAGTCAGGGGATCAGCCCCAGCATTTT. Encoded protein: CASSKSGDQPQHF. Filled out from reference TRBV2 and TRBJ1-5, the complete variable domain reads EPEVTQTPSHQVTQMGQEVILRCVPISNHLYFYWYRQILGQKVEFLVSFYNNEISEKSEIFDDQFSVERPDGSNFTLKIRSTKLEDSAMYFCASSKSGDQPQHFGDGTRLSIL.

The chain carries TRBV5-1 and TRBJ2-7; D is uncertain. Germline values: CDR1 SGHRS, CDR2 YFSETQ. V shed 0 bases and J shed 9 bases, with 16 bases lying between them. The CDR3 is 14 residues long. The CDR3 DNA reads TGCGCCAGCAGCTTGGCGTATCTAGGAAACGGGCAGTACTTC. Amino acid sequence: CASSLAYLGNGQYF. The variable domain in full, with the rest retrieved from reference TRBV5-1 and TRBJ2-7, is KAGVTQTPRYLIKTRGQQVTLSCSPISGHRSVSWYQQTPGQGLQFLFEYFSETQRNKGNFPGRFSGRQFSNSRSEMNVSTLELGDSALYLCASSLAYLGNGQYFGPGTRLTVT.

The chain recombines TRBV4-1 with TRBJ2-2; 7 bases line up with TRBD1. Germline assignment: CDR1 MGHRA and CDR2 YSYEKL. CDR3 length: 14 residues. The J segment lost 4 bases and the V segment lost 1 base, leaving 0 bases of the junction unmatched. CDR3 bases: TGCGCCAGCAGCCAAGGACAGGGCACCGGGGAGCTGTTTTTT. Encoded protein: CASSQGQGTGELFF.

This clone was seen a single time. The rearrangement joins TRBV5-1 to TRBJ2-3, with D possibly matching TRBD1 (6 bases). Germline V gene sequence: CDR1 SGHRS, CDR2 YFSETQ. This CDR3 contains 17 residues. The V end was cut by 0 bases, the J end by 2 bases, with 16 bases between. The CDR3: CASSLGVGGPPTDTQYF. CDR3 nucleotide sequence: TGCGCCAGCAGCTTGGGGGTAGGGGGACCCCCCACAGATACGCAGTATTTT.

The CDR3: CASSQARLAGETQYF. CDR3 coding DNA: TGCGCCAGCAGCCAGGCCCGACTAGCGGGGGAGACCCAGTACTTC. The chain combines TRBV4-3 with TRBJ2-5; 11 positions match TRBD2. The CDR3 consists of 15 residues. From germline, CDR1 is LGHNA and CDR2 YSLEER. Losses at the gene ends were 3 bases for V and 5 bases for J; bases not matched to a gene: 5.